This T cell receptor beta chain was retrieved from a study of post-analysis software for immune sequencing data (dated by TCRdb to between 2014 and 2016). Looking at the study overall: Relapsing-remitting, secondary progressive and progressive-relapsing multiple sclerosis were recorded as disease courses, and subtype annotation was lacking for some patients. The patient repertoires were compared against 11 previously published healthy control repertoires obtained from donors aged about 6 to 28 years. A subset of samples was prepared in parallel using single-end sample barcoding, then pooled and co-amplified after Illumina adapter ligation. Study-wide conclusions, independent of this receptor: Patients showed significantly higher frequencies than controls for roughly five TRBV segments, among them TRBV5-6, TRBV5-1 and TRBV20-1. When samples were clustered directly using the F measure, samples prepared in the same batch co-clustered strongly, which prompted a batch-effect correction. The control group was slightly older than the multiple sclerosis patient group. Normalized Chao1 diversity was significantly lower in multiple sclerosis patients than controls, suggesting substantial peripheral T-cell clonal expansion.

A remark on this clonotype: Its antigen has not been determined. No base qualities exist here, and no much larger clone lies one base off it.

The receptor library was made with PCR. Data came from an Illumina HiSeq 2500. To reduce PCR and sequencing biases, unique molecular identifiers were incorporated into the TCR beta cDNA libraries. About 0.5 million cDNA molecules were obtained for every 1 to 10 million input T cells, so each molecule roughly corresponded to one T cell. The patient libraries were prepared and sequenced using the same protocol as the earlier healthy control dataset. Within a given batch, samples were prepared together, multiplexed and sequenced on the same HiSeq lane. The paper's data handling went like this. Raw barcoded reads were processed with MIGEC, and single-read molecular identifier groups were discarded before consensus assembly and CDR3 extraction. Clonotype tables were post-analysed with VDJtools, and diversity was normalized by down-sampling all datasets to the smallest sample size. In repertoire overlap clustering, CDR3 amino acid sequences, but not nucleotide sequences, were matched to correct batch-related cross-sample contamination. In-frame beta chains were kept once TCRdb had trimmed the public reads at Q25 with fastp and called clones with MiXCR. Rows with one shared CDR3 protein collapse into an entry with the most common genes and DNA. The V and J calls, along with clone size, are taken from TCRdb and not from the paper's own processing. This sample gives a few hundred thousand distinct CDR3 sequences in total; around 37% of them show up just once. Over 10% of the sample belongs to the ten largest clones.

To demonstrate the VDJtools post-analysis software, TCR beta repertoires were profiled from the peripheral blood of 13 young patients with multiple sclerosis. The multiple sclerosis patients were children and adolescents between roughly 6 and 17 years of age. Between the V and J ends, shortened by 2 bases and 6 bases respectively, the junction contains 10 bases. CDR1 and CDR2, looked up from the germline V gene (reference sequence), are LGHDT and YNNKEL. The CDR3 goes from the cysteine to the phenylalanine over 13 residues. Of the read, only the CDR3 DNA is kept; its 39 bases are in frame from base 1.

This sequence originates from a girl between 5 and 17 years old with multiple sclerosis. Recombination linked TRBV3-1 to TRBJ1-2; 6 matching bases give a weak D call of TRBD1. Material for sequencing was blood. The CDR3: CASSQMPGDGYTF. The bases read TGTGCCAGCAGCCAAATGCCAGGGGATGGCTACACCTTC.